The rows below give T cell receptor beta chains drawn from one sample of a study of blood T cell repertoires in COVID-19. Sequencing used immunoSEQ multiplex PCR; TCRdb keeps in-frame clones, though not all of them. The sample comprises some 83,000 clones, roughly 88% of which are singletons, and about 0.51% rests with the top ten. Material for sequencing was peripheral blood. These receptors were taken from a man in his sixties with acute or convalescent COVID-19. Both conserved end residues are part of each CDR3. D genes are given only for firm matches. Expanded clones get a size class; other rows say once, few or many, or leave the size out.

>TRBD2|TRBV6-5|15|TRBJ2-7|.
TGTGCCAGCAGCCCACTAGCGGGGGGCCATTCGGGGCAGTACTTC
CASSPLAGGHSGQYF
>.|TRBV10-1|15|TRBJ2-1|.
TGCGCCAGCAGTGAGACAACCACAGGCTTCAATGAGCAGTTCTTC
CASSETTTGFNEQFF
>.|TRBV24-1|12|TRBJ1-6|.
TGTGCCACCAGTGCCGCGGATTCACCCCTCCACTTT
CATSAADSPLHF
>.|TRBV11-2|19|TRBJ2-6|once
TGTGCCAGCAGCTTAGATGCAACAGGGCTACTTTCTGGGGCCAACGTCCTGACTTTC
CASSLDATGLLSGANVLTF
>TRBD1|TRBV7-3|14|TRBJ1-4|once
TGTGCCAGCAGCCCGACAGGGACTAATGAAAAACTGTTTTTT
CASSPTGTNEKLFF
>.|TRBV5-1|13|TRBJ1-3|.
TGCGCCAGCAGAACCGGGACACTCGACACCATATATTTT
CASRTGTLDTIYF
>.|TRBV6-1|15|TRBJ1-5|.
TGTGCCAGCAGTGAAGGGGACTCAGGCAATCAGCCCCAGCATTTT
CASSEGDSGNQPQHF
>TRBD1|TRBV19|17|TRBJ1-1|.
TGTGCCAGTAGTATAGATCTATCCCGACAGGGGAGGACTGAAGCTTTCTTT
CASSIDLSRQGRTEAFF
>TRBD2|TRBV24-1|17|TRBJ2-3|.
TGTGCCACCAGTGATGAGGGACTAGCGGGAGGGCCGGATACGCAGTATTTT
CATSDEGLAGGPDTQYF
>.|TRBV9|13|TRBJ1-2|.
TGTGCCAGCAGCGTAGCGCCAGGGGATGGCTACACCTTC
CASSVAPGDGYTF
>.|TRBV6-5|15|TRBJ2-5|.
TGTGCCAGCAGCCTAATGCTGGGCCTCCAAGAGACCCAGTACTTC
CASSLMLGLQETQYF
>.|TRBV20-1|14|TRBJ2-3|.
TGCAGTGCTAGTTTGGCAGGCAGGGCAGATACGCAGTATTTT
CSASLAGRADTQYF
>TRBD1|TRBV4-2|17|TRBJ1-2|.
TGTGCCAGCAGCCGGAATACGGACAGGGACACTAACTATGGCTACACCTTC
CASSRNTDRDTNYGYTF
>TRBD1|TRBV11-2|17|TRBJ2-2|once
TGTGCCAGCAGCTTAGACCACAGGGGGCAGAACACCGGGGAGCTGTTTTTT
CASSLDHRGQNTGELFF
>.|TRBV7-3|15|TRBJ2-2|.
TGTGCCAGCAGCTTGGAGGGTCGCCATACCGGGGAGCTGTTTTTT
CASSLEGRHTGELFF
>TRBD2|TRBV9|16|TRBJ2-3|.
TGTGCCAGCAGCGTAGAGAGCGGGAGTCGGTTCGATACGCAGTATTTT
CASSVESGSRFDTQYF
>.|TRBV12-3/TRBV12-4|13|TRBJ1-1|once
TGTGCCAGTAGTGGACAGAGGAACACTGAAGCTTTCTTT
CASSGQRNTEAFF
>TRBD1|TRBV9|14|TRBJ1-5|.
TGTGCCAGCAGCCCAACGACAGGGCCTCAGCCCCAGCATTTT
CASSPTTGPQPQHF
>TRBD2|TRBV5-4|17|TRBJ2-3|.
TGTGCCAGCAGCCTGGGACTAGCGGGAGGGAGGGCAGATACGCAGTATTTT
CASSLGLAGGRADTQYF
>TRBD1|TRBV2|13|TRBJ1-1|.
TGTGCCAGCAGTGAAGCCCGACAGGGATGGGCTTTCTTT
CASSEARQGWAFF
>TRBD2|TRBV5-8|14|TRBJ2-3|.
TGTGCCAGCGCAAGCGGGAATCCCACAGATACGCAGTATTTT
CASASGNPTDTQYF
>TRBD1|TRBV6-5|14|TRBJ2-5|.
TGTGCCAGCAGGGGGACAGGGGGAGTAGAGACCCAGTACTTC
CASRGTGGVETQYF
>.|TRBV5-4|15|TRBJ1-2|.
TGTGCCAGCAGCTTTTCCGGGAGGGGGTTGAGCGGCTACACCTTC
CASSFSGRGLSGYTF
>TRBD2|TRBV7-2|15|TRBJ2-7|.
TGTGCCAGCAGCCTTGGGCTAGCGGGAGGGGACGAGCAGTACTTC
CASSLGLAGGDEQYF
>TRBD1|TRBV7-3|15|TRBJ1-1|once
TGTGCCAGCAGCTTAGAGGGGGCGAAGAACACTGAAGCTTTCTTT
CASSLEGAKNTEAFF
>.|TRBV5-1|13|TRBJ2-7|.
TGCGCCAGCAGCTCCACCGGGAACCACGAGCAGTACTTC
CASSSTGNHEQYF
>TRBD1|TRBV3-1/TRBV3-2|16|TRBJ2-2|few
TGTGCCAGCAGCCAAGCCGGGACAGGGGAAGCCGGGGAGCTGTTTTTT
CASSQAGTGEAGELFF
>TRBD2|TRBV28|14|TRBJ2-7|.
TGTGCCAGCAGTTTAACTAGCGGGAGCTACGAGCAGTACTTC
CASSLTSGSYEQYF
>.|TRBV5-1|14|TRBJ2-7|.
TGCGCCAGCACGGCGGGTGGAAGCTCCTACGAGCAGTACTTC
CASTAGGSSYEQYF
>TRBD2|TRBV7-9|15|TRBJ2-1|.
TGTGCCAGCAGCCCCGGACTAGCGGGAGTCGATGAGCAGTTCTTC
CASSPGLAGVDEQFF
>TRBD2|TRBV6-5|14|TRBJ2-1|few
TGTGCCAGCAGTTACAGCGGGGCTTACAATGAGCAGTTCTTC
CASSYSGAYNEQFF
>TRBD1|TRBV19|16|TRBJ2-1|.
TGTGCCAGTAGTCGGAGCTTAGGGGGCTGGTACAATGAGCAGTTCTTC
CASSRSLGGWYNEQFF
>TRBD1|TRBV5-6|15|TRBJ2-2|once
TGTGCCAGCAGCAGGACAGGGAAAGACACCGGGGAGCTGTTTTTT
CASSRTGKDTGELFF
>TRBD1|TRBV9|14|TRBJ2-7|.
TGTGCCAGCAGCCGCGGACAGGGGGCTTACGAGCAGTACTTC
CASSRGQGAYEQYF
>TRBD1|TRBV9|14|TRBJ2-5|.
TGTGCCAGCAGCTCCCGACAGGGCCAAGAGACCCAGTACTTC
CASSSRQGQETQYF
>TRBD1|TRBV5-1|13|TRBJ2-2|.
TGCGCCAGCGGGACAGGGGGGACCGGGGAGCTGTTTTTT
CASGTGGTGELFF
>TRBD1|TRBV19|18|TRBJ1-5|.
TGTGCCAGTAACGGTGCTGGGTCAGGGGGTTTTGGCAATCAGCCCCAGCATTTT
CASNGAGSGGFGNQPQHF
>.|TRBV30|13|TRBJ1-3|.
TGTGCCTCAACTCCGGGATCTGGAAACACCATATATTTT
CASTPGSGNTIYF
>TRBD1|TRBV24-1|15|TRBJ1-5|.
TGTGCCACCAGTGTAGGGGGCAGGGAGGATCAGCCCCAGCATTTT
CATSVGGREDQPQHF
>.|TRBV18|16|TRBJ2-2|.
TGTGCCAGCTCACCAATTTCAATACCAGGCACCGGGGAGCTGTTTTTT
CASSPISIPGTGELFF
>TRBD1|TRBV2|16|TRBJ2-3|.
TGTGCCATCGACAATGGACAGGCGTTAAGCACAGATACGCAGTATTTT
CAIDNGQALSTDTQYF
>TRBD1|TRBV28|18|TRBJ2-5|.
TGTGCCAGCAGTTCGGCGGACAGGGAGCGCCGGGGACAAGAGACCCAGTACTTC
CASSSADRERRGQETQYF
>TRBD1|TRBV3-1/TRBV3-2|15|TRBJ2-7|.
TGTGCCAGCAGCCAAACCGGGACAGGGCGCTACGAGCAGTACTTC
CASSQTGTGRYEQYF
>.|TRBV6-5|15|TRBJ2-3|.
TGTGCCAGCAGTTACGGGGGGATAAGCACAGATACGCAGTATTTT
CASSYGGISTDTQYF
>TRBD1|TRBV6-5|15|TRBJ1-4|.
TGTGCCAGCAGTTACTCGGTCACAGGGGGCGAAAAACTGTTTTTT
CASSYSVTGGEKLFF
>TRBD1|TRBV5-1|18|TRBJ2-6|.
TGCGCCAGCAGCTTGGCCCAGGGGGCCAGCTCTGGGGCCAACGTCCTGACTTTC
CASSLAQGASSGANVLTF
>TRBD2|TRBV5-1|14|TRBJ2-5|.
TGCGCCAGCACGAGCGGGGGCCCTCAAGAGACCCAGTACTTC
CASTSGGPQETQYF
>.|TRBV13|14|TRBJ1-3|few
TGTGCCAGCAGCTTAGCTCTCTCTGGAAACACCATATATTTT
CASSLALSGNTIYF